Following are 7 T cell receptor beta chains from one sample sequenced in a study of blood T cell repertoires in COVID-19 (TCRdb year 2020). The library relied on the immunoSEQ multiplex PCR assay. This immuneACCESS table, as held by TCRdb, lists in-frame sequences with V and J called but not all clones. Of the missing ones, under half trace to an unresolved V gene in checked studies; the others have no known cause. Within this sample are around 230,000 clones, with roughly 77% of them counted one time only. The ten largest clones add up to 9.2% of the sample. The material sequenced was PBMCs or T cells enriched from blood (not recorded which). The receptors stem from a middle-aged man who had recovered from COVID-19.

This chain uses TRBV11-2 with TRBJ1-1, with D uncertain. CDR3 length: 12 residues. Trimming pared 8 bases from V and 11 bases from J, leaving 18 bases between. Per germline, CDR1 SGHAT and CDR2 FQNNGV. CDR3 region: CASGLDVGRAFF. The CDR3 DNA is TGTGCCAGCGGTCTAGATGTAGGGAGGGCTTTCTTT.

V gene TRBV10-2 combines with J gene TRBJ1-1; no definite D call. Trimming removed 4 bases at V and 3 bases at J, with 3 bases between. The CDR3 sequence is 11 residues long. In germline, CDR1 is WSHSY, CDR2 SAAADI. The CDR3 spells CASSVYTEAFF. For the CDR3, the DNA is TGCGCCAGCAGTGTATACACTGAAGCTTTCTTT.

The rearrangement links TRBV19 to TRBJ1-2; D gene uncertain. There are 13 residues in the CDR3. Germline V gene data show CDR1 as LNHDA and CDR2 as SQIVND (reference sequence). Trimming cost V 1 base and J 5 bases, with 8 bases left between them. CDR3 in DNA: TGTGCCAGTAGTATAGGTCGTATGTATGGCTACACCTTC. It yields the protein CASSIGRMYGYTF.

The chain recombines TRBV18 with TRBJ1-1; no firm D call. The germline V gene encodes CDR1 KGHSH and CDR2 LQKENI. The CDR3 length is 12 residues. V dropped 0 bases and J dropped 10 bases, with 9 bases sitting between them. This chain's CDR3 is CASSPPVYGAFF. The CDR3 DNA reads as TGTGCCAGCTCACCACCAGTTTACGGAGCTTTCTTT.

This chain uses TRBV5-1 with TRBJ2-2; 7 bases fit TRBD2. CDR1 is SGHRS, CDR2 YFSETQ, per germline. The V and J ends lost 6 bases and 0 bases, in that order; junction bases with no gene match: 8. The CDR3 is made up of 16 amino acids. CDR3: CASTQREGTNTGELFF. Here the CDR3 DNA reads TGCGCCAGCACACAAAGGGAGGGGACGAACACCGGGGAGCTGTTTTTT.

The chain carries TRBV5-1 and TRBJ1-6, with 10 bases identical to TRBD1. CDR1 and CDR2 from the germline V gene are SGHRS and YFSETQ. The trim removed 4 bases at V and 1 base at J, leaving 8 bases unmatched. The CDR3 runs to 18 residues. Here the CDR3 reads CASSLYDRGQSYNSPLHF. CDR3 in DNA: TGCGCCAGCAGCCTCTATGACAGGGGGCAATCCTATAATTCACCCCTCCACTTT. The full variable domain, rest sourced from reference TRBV5-1 and TRBJ1-6, is KAGVTQTPRYLIKTRGQQVTLSCSPISGHRSVSWYQQTPGQGLQFLFEYFSETQRNKGNFPGRFSGRQFSNSRSEMNVSTLELGDSALYLCASSLYDRGQSYNSPLHFGNGTRLTVT.

The J gene is TRBJ2-2, the V gene TRBV4-1; 10 bases fit TRBD1. The germline gives CDR1 MGHRA, CDR2 YSYEKL. The V gene end was trimmed by 6 bases and the J gene end by 4 bases; junction bases not matched to a gene: 5. This CDR3 is built from 15 residues. The CDR3 DNA follows: TGCGCCAGCAGGCTGGGGACAGGGGTCACCGGGGAGCTGTTTTTT. It codes for CASRLGTGVTGELFF.